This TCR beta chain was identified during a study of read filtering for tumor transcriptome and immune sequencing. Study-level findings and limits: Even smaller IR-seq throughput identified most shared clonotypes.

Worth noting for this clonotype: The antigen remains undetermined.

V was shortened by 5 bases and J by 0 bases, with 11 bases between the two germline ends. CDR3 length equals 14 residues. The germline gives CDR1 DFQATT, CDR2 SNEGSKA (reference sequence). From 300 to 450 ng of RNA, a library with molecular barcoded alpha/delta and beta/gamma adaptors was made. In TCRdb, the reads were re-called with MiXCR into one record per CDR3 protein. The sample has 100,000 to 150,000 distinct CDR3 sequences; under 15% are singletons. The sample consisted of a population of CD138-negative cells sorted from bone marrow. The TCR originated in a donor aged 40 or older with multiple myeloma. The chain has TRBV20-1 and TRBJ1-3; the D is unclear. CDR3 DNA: TGCAGTGCTGGCCTAAGTAGCTCTGGAAACACCATATATTTT. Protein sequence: CSAGLSSSGNTIYF.